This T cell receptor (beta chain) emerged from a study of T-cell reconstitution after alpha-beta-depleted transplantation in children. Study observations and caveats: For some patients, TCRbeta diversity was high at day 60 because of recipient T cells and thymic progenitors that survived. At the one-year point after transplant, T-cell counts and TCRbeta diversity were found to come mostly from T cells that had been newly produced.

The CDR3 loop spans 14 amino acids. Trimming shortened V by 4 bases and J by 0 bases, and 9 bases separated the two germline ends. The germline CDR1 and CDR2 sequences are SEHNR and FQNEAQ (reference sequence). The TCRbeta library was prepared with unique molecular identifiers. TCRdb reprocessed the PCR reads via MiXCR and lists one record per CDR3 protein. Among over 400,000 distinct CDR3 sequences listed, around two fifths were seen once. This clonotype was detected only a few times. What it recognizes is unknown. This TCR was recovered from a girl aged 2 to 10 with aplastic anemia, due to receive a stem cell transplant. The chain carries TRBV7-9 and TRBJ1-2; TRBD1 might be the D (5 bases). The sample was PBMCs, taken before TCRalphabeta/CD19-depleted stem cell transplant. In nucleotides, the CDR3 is TGTGCCAGCAGCTACGAGGGGACTAACTATGGCTACACCTTC. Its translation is CASSYEGTNYGYTF.